Sequencing of this TCR beta chain was carried out in a study of T cell responses to AZD1222 COVID-19 vaccine. Sequencing was performed with immunoSEQ multiplex PCR; in TCRdb, only in-frame clones are kept and a portion is missing. The sample lists about 140,000 clones, approximately 90% occurring once. A note on this clone: Its antigen is currently unknown.

CDR3 length: 15 residues. CDR1 and CDR2 (germline): SSHAT, FNYEAQ (reference sequence). V lost 0 bases to trimming and J lost 5 bases; unmatched junction nucleotides: 3. Whole-study findings and limits: Sampling captured repertoires only after the peak T cell response. A reported finding is that nearly half of spike-specific TCRs target unmutated variant regions.

The sample in question was peripheral blood, obtained on day 0 of AZD1222 vaccination. V is TRBV7-7 and J is TRBJ1-4; 7 nucleotides match TRBD1. This TCR was recovered from an adult in good health. The CDR3 DNA sequence: TGTGCCAGCAGCTTAGCTGGGACAGCAAATGAAAAACTGTTTTTT. Translation: CASSLAGTANEKLFF.